Listed here are 21 T cell receptor beta chains from one sample, sequenced in a study of T cells in Graves' hyperthyroidism and ophthalmopathy. There were TCR beta CDR3 regions amplified from RNA transcripts. TCR CDR3 underwent first-round RT-PCR with the HTBI primer set. MiXCR, run by TCRdb on the multiplex PCR reads, gives a single entry per CDR3 protein. The data show about 290,000 distinct CDR3 sequences, with 15% to 20% seen just once and over 50% held by the top ten. The source material was blood. The receptor set was obtained from a woman aged 55-69 years with Graves' ophthalmopathy.

This clonotype was observed at least ten times. This rearrangement joins TRBV11-3 to TRBJ2-2; D might be TRBD1 (6 bases). Germline-derived CDR1 and CDR2 are SGHNT and YENEEA. The V end lost 5 bases, the J end lost 8 bases, and 15 bases lay between the germline ends. There are 14 residues in the CDR3. In nucleotides, the CDR3 is TGTGCCAGCAGCACCTATACCGGGACAGGGGAGCTGTTTTTT. Translation: CASSTYTGTGELFF.

This clonotype was found many times. This chain joins TRBV5-1 and TRBJ1-2; D is unclear. Trimming removed 2 bases at V and 2 bases at J, with 7 bases between. The CDR3 contains 13 residues. The germline gives CDR1 SGHRS, CDR2 YFSETQ. CDR3 protein: CASSFAQNYGYTF. DNA for the CDR3: TGCGCCAGCAGCTTTGCTCAGAACTATGGCTACACCTTC.

This clonotype was recorded many times. A read error may account for a junction end that differs from germline. This chain joins TRBV6-2 or TRBV6-3 and TRBJ2-7, with D unclear. Germline CDR1 MNHEY, CDR2 SVGEGT. The CDR3 is 13 residues long. This CDR3 reads CASSSYSSSEQYF. The CDR3 DNA is TGTGCCAGCAGTTCCTACTCATCCTCCGAGCAGTACTTC.

Points on this clonotype: This may be a read error: a much more frequent sequence differs by one nucleotide. The chain uses TRBV27 and TRBJ2-1; 12 bases map to TRBD1. The J segment lost 8 bases and the V segment lost 3 bases, leaving 8 bases of the junction unmatched. This CDR3 contains 16 residues. Germline V CDR1 and CDR2: MNHEY, SMNVEV (reference sequence). CDR3 DNA sequence: TGTGCCAGCAGTTTGGGGACAGGGGGCGTTACGGATGAGCAGTTCTTC. Protein product: CASSLGTGGVTDEQFF.

This clonotype was seen at least ten times. The V gene is TRBV11-3, the J gene TRBJ1-6; D gene uncertain. This CDR3 is 18 amino acids long. With 3 bases removed from V and 0 bases from J, the gap between germline ends came to 15 bases. Germline V gives CDR1 SGHNT, CDR2 YENEEA. The CDR3 sequence: CASSFDRTGGSYNSPLHF. The CDR3 DNA reads TGTGCCAGCAGCTTCGACCGGACCGGCGGCTCCTATAATTCACCCCTCCACTTT. The full variable domain, its missing parts supplied by reference TRBV11-3 and TRBJ1-6, is EAGVVQSPRYKIIEKKQPVAFWCNPISGHNTLYWYLQNLGQGPELLIRYENEEAVDDSQLPKDRFSAERLKGVDSTLKIQPAELGDSAVYLCASSFDRTGGSYNSPLHFGNGTRLTVT.

Turning to this clonotype: This sequence may be a read error, since a much larger clone differs from it by one base. This chain uses TRBV7-2 with TRBJ1-6; D unresolved. The CDR3 extends over 13 amino acids. CDR1 is SGHTA, CDR2 FQGNSA, per germline. Deletions cut 1 base from V and 8 bases from J, with 6 bases between. DNA for the CDR3: TGTGCCAGCAGCTTAGGCTGGGATTCACCCCTCCACTTT. The encoded protein is CASSLGWDSPLHF.

The V gene is TRBV24-1, the J gene TRBJ2-1, with a possible D match to TRBD1 (6 bases). Germline CDR1 KGHDR, CDR2 SFDVKD. With 1 base removed from V and 1 base from J, the gap between germline ends came to 10 bases. The CDR3 covers 16 residues. The CDR3 DNA reads as TGTGCCACCAGTGATTTTAAAACAGGGTCCTACAATGAGCAGTTCTTC. It specifies CATSDFKTGSYNEQFF.

This clonotype was counted many times. CDR3 amino acids: CASSFGGRVEQYF. CDR3 in DNA: TGCGCCAGCAGCTTTGGGGGCCGGGTAGAGCAGTACTTC. The rearrangement uses TRBV5-1 and TRBJ2-7; weak D call: TRBD1 (6 bases). The CDR3 sequence is 13 residues long. Germline assignment: CDR1 SGHRS and CDR2 YFSETQ. Trimming removed 2 bases at V and 7 bases at J, with 13 bases between.

The chain links TRBV5-1 to TRBJ2-5; no clear D gene. The germline gives CDR1 SGHRS, CDR2 YFSETQ. The ends were cut back, 0 bases at V and 0 bases at J, with 6 bases in the middle. The CDR3 loop spans 14 amino acids. The CDR3 loop is CASSLVSHQETQYF. The DNA of the CDR3 is TGCGCCAGCAGCTTGGTCAGTCACCAAGAGACCCAGTACTTC.

The rearrangement uses TRBV5-6 and TRBJ2-2, with 12 positions matching TRBD1. The CDR3 is 17 residues long. J lost 4 bases, V lost 8 bases, and 12 bases had no gene match. Germline V CDR1 and CDR2: SGHDT, YYEEEE. The CDR3 sequence: CASSPGDRGRFTGELFF. In DNA, the CDR3 is TGTGCCAGTAGTCCCGGGGACAGGGGGCGCTTCACCGGGGAGCTGTTTTTT.

This clonotype was counted many times. This rearrangement joins TRBV28 to TRBJ1-3; perhaps TRBD1 as D (5 bases). The V gene's germline CDR1 is MDHEN and CDR2 SYDVKM. Between the trimmed V and J ends, which lost 6 bases and 0 bases, there was a span of 15 bases. The CDR3 covers 16 residues. The CDR3 protein is CASRRQGPSSGNTIYF. Here the CDR3 DNA reads TGTGCCAGCAGGCGTCAGGGTCCTAGCTCTGGAAACACCATATATTTT.

This clonotype was counted at least ten times. This rearrangement joins TRBV12-5 to TRBJ2-3; the D call may be TRBD1 or TRBD2 (5 bases each). Germline loops: CDR1 LGHNT, CDR2 FRNRAP. V was shortened by 7 bases and J by 5 bases, with 10 bases between the two germline ends. CDR3 length: 12 residues. The CDR3 loop reads CASAGPQDTQYF. CDR3 coding DNA: TGTGCTAGTGCGGGACCTCAAGATACGCAGTATTTT. The full variable domain, completed using reference TRBV12-5 and TRBJ2-3, is DARVTQTPRHKVTEMGQEVTMRCQPILGHNTVFWYRQTMMQGLELLAYFRNRAPLDDSGMPKDRFSAEMPDATLATLKIQPSEPRDSAVYFCASAGPQDTQYFGPGTRLTVL.

The chain links TRBV5-6 to TRBJ1-6, with a weak D call TRBD1 (6 bases). This CDR3 region has 14 residues. Trimming removed 4 bases from V and 9 bases from J, with 14 bases in between. CDR1 SGHDT and CDR2 YYEEEE come from the germline V gene. CDR3 in amino acids: CASSLRGLGSPLHF. The CDR3 region has the DNA TGTGCCAGCAGCCTCAGGGGATTGGGTTCACCCCTCCACTTT.

V usage is TRBV28 and J usage is TRBJ2-2, with 7 positions matching TRBD2. The V gene's germline CDR1 is MDHEN and CDR2 SYDVKM. This CDR3 comprises 15 residues. Losses at the gene ends were 8 bases for V and 8 bases for J; bases not matched to a gene: 14. In DNA form, the CDR3 reads TGTGCCAGCGAAAGGGATCCGGGAGGAGGGGGGGAGCTGTTTTTT. Its translation is CASERDPGGGGELFF. Full variable domain (outside the CDR3, taken from reference TRBV28 and TRBJ2-2): DVKVTQSSRYLVKRTGEKVFLECVQDMDHENMFWYRQDPGLGLRLIYFSYDVKMKEKGDIPEGYSVSREKKERFSLILESASTNQTSMYLCASERDPGGGGELFFGEGSRLTVL.

The sample holds one count of this clonotype. Possible read error: a much larger clone is one base away. This rearrangement joins TRBV12-3 or TRBV12-4 to TRBJ2-4; no clear D gene. Trimming pared 3 bases from V and 9 bases from J, leaving 15 bases between. The CDR3 sequence is 14 residues long. The CDR3: CASSFRGGEIIQYF. CDR3 nucleotide sequence: TGTGCCAGCAGTTTCCGAGGTGGCGAAATCATTCAGTACTTC.

This clonotype was detected ten times or more. V gene TRBV6-1 combines with J gene TRBJ1-4, with 8 bases identical to TRBD1. Germline CDR1 reads MNHNS; CDR2 reads SASEGT. Trimming at V came to 1 base and at J to 8 bases, leaving 3 bases not matched to a gene. The CDR3 sequence is 14 residues long. Here the CDR3 reads CASSEGTGYEKLFF. The CDR3 nucleotides read TGTGCCAGCAGTGAAGGGACAGGGTACGAAAAACTGTTTTTT.

At least ten counts were recorded for this clonotype. The junction departs from germline at one end; a sequencing error may be responsible. The chain recombines TRBV18 with TRBJ1-5, with D maybe TRBD1 (6 bases). Germline V gene data show CDR1 as KGHSH and CDR2 as LQKENI. This CDR3 region has 14 residues. In DNA, the CDR3 is TGTGCCAGCTCGCCACAGGGAATGAACCAGCCCCAGCATTTT. This translates into CASSPQGMNQPQHF. Drawing the rest from reference TRBV18 and TRBJ1-5, the complete variable domain is NAGVMQNPRHLVRRRGQEARLRCSPMKGHSHVYWYRQLPEEGLKFMVYLQKENIIDESGMPKERFSAEFPKEGPSILRIQQVVRGDSAAYFCASSPQGMNQPQHFGDGTRLSIL.

The J gene is TRBJ2-3, the V gene TRBV12-5, with 7 bases aligning to TRBD1. After removal of 3 bases from V and 7 bases from J, the junction contained 16 bases not matched to a gene. Germline CDR1 and CDR2: LGHNT and FRNRAP. CDR3 length: 17 residues. As DNA, the CDR3 is TGTGCTAGTGGTTTCCGCGAACAGGGGCGGAATGCGAATACGCAGTATTTT. This encodes CASGFREQGRNANTQYF.

This clonotype was seen ten or more times. The chain uses TRBV20-1 and TRBJ1-5; 7 nucleotides line up with TRBD1. V lost 5 bases, J lost 7 bases, and 8 bases stayed unmatched. The CDR3 spans 13 residues. Germline V CDR1 and CDR2: DFQATT, SNEGSKA (reference sequence). The CDR3 nucleotides read TGCAGTGCTGACGGACAGGCGGGGCAGCCCCAGCATTTT. The encoded protein is CSADGQAGQPQHF.

V gene TRBV7-9 combines with J gene TRBJ1-3; D perhaps matches TRBD1 (6 bases). The germline V and J ends were trimmed by 4 bases and 1 base, with 20 bases remaining between them. The germline gives CDR1 SEHNR, CDR2 FQNEAQ (reference sequence). This CDR3 contains 18 residues. The CDR3 nucleotides are TGTGCCAGCAGCTCGAGTTCTAAGGGGGGCAGGTCTGGAAACACCATATATTTT. Amino acids: CASSSSSKGGRSGNTIYF.

The chain recombines TRBV5-4 with TRBJ2-5; 8 bases map to TRBD2. V lost 4 bases to trimming and J lost 5 bases; unmatched junction nucleotides: 10. The CDR3 sequence is 15 residues long. CDR1 and CDR2 from the germline V gene are SGHNT and YYREEE (reference sequence). In DNA, the CDR3 is TGTGCCAGCAGCCGGGGGGGAGGGATGCGGGAGACCCAGTACTTC. Translation gives CASSRGGGMRETQYF.